These T cell receptor beta chains were read from a single sample in a study of blood T cells in healthy people across ages. TCRdb re-called the 5' RACE reads through MiXCR, storing one row per CDR3 protein. The sample consists of about 640,000 distinct CDR3 sequences, approximately 50% of them appearing once. Sequencing was performed on blood. The receptors derive from a man in his fifties or sixties in good health. The conserved cysteine and the conserved F or W are not part of the CDR3 here.

CDR3aa | len | v_gene
ASTQGTDASTDTQY | 14 | TRBV7-9
SAGRTSGGHSSYEQY | 15 | TRBV29-1
ASSPSGGNSGANVLI | 15 | TRBV5-1
ASSDNLGGEQY | 11 | TRBV6-1
SARDPGLGKF | 10 | TRBV20-1
ASSDRPAGGRLRNEQY | 16 | TRBV10-2
ASSLYMTGANTEAF | 14 | TRBV7-2
ASGPGGNTGELF | 12 | TRBV6-5
ASSQVPGSNSPLH | 13 | TRBV3-1
ASSTRTAYTDTQY | 13 | TRBV7-2
SVARTSNTEAF | 11 | TRBV29-1
ASSQQGSEQY | 10 | TRBV2
ASSQASGSTNYGYT | 14 | TRBV4-2
ASSPSAGVNEQF | 12 | TRBV5-1
AGTSSRGAGRTQY | 13 | TRBV27
ASSWGTGTGDYEQY | 14 | TRBV5-6
ASSSGGLQYEQY | 12 | TRBV19
ASSLWTGNNEKLF | 13 | TRBV7-9
ASSLGAVGNSPLH | 13 | TRBV5-4
ASSLGASGKDEQY | 13 | TRBV12-3/TRBV12-4
ASSSSGTENSPLH | 13 | TRBV5-1
ASSQVGLAGSYNEQF | 15 | TRBV7-2
ASSDPGQGPETQY | 13 | TRBV10-1
ASSESGSGTEAF | 12 | TRBV12-3/TRBV12-4
ASSQRDQGAF | 10 | TRBV27
AIGAGTGGNQPQH | 13 | TRBV12-3/TRBV12-4
ASSYSRTGDGYT | 12 | TRBV6-2/TRBV6-3
ASSSSGTGGNSPLH | 14 | TRBV7-9
ASSLTSGETDTQY | 13 | TRBV6-6
ATSGWGTSDRNEQF | 14 | TRBV24-1
ASSRTSGSSYEQY | 13 | TRBV3-1
ASSFRGTSTDTQY | 13 | TRBV12-3/TRBV12-4
SVVVGGINEKLF | 12 | TRBV29-1
ASSLTGPAVYEQY | 13 | TRBV7-2
ASSGSGTTQETQY | 13 | TRBV5-1
ASRTSLNSAEAF | 12 | TRBV27
ASSQRTGDSSYNEQF | 15 | TRBV4-3
ASSFNPGPNYEQY | 13 | TRBV5-1
AISESGTSQETQY | 13 | TRBV10-3
ATSRGDEDRSGELF | 14 | TRBV15
ASSRGGPGMSYEQF | 14 | TRBV7-2
ATSSWGGTDTQY | 12 | TRBV15
ASSPRGTAGFADTQY | 15 | TRBV2
ASSLGDRMNEQF | 12 | TRBV5-1
ASSYSILDRGNNEQF | 15 | TRBV6-5
SARDSRGRNEQF | 12 | TRBV20-1
ATSDPTGDRNIQY | 13 | TRBV24-1
ASSQPGQDYNEQF | 13 | TRBV3-1
SVRNRVSGTEAF | 12 | TRBV29-1
SVTGGGQETQY | 11 | TRBV29-1